This T cell receptor (beta chain) appears in the sequencing data of a study of beta chain features in type 1 diabetes. Across the study: There were around 110 million sorted cells examined across all samples. Study observations and caveats: The naive, central memory and Treg TCRB repertoires looked more alike in patients than they did in healthy donors. Type 1 diabetes patients had moderately but significantly shorter TCRB CDR3s in all four CD4+ subsets.

Each of the sorted populations had a purity greater than 98%. cDNA synthesis used the whole RNA isolate, giving expressed TCRB sequences. Sequencing was performed with immunoSEQ multiplex PCR; in TCRdb, only in-frame clones are kept and a portion is missing. The sample yields more than 300,000 clones, roughly an eighth seen once. This clone was seen a few times. Its target is not known. Trimming shortened V by 6 bases and J by 1 base, and 14 bases separated the two germline ends. Germline V CDR1 and CDR2: MDHEN, SYDVKM. The CDR3 extends over 15 amino acids. Sequences were obtained from naive CD4+ T cells from blood. The V and J genes are TRBV28 and TRBJ2-3; D is perhaps TRBD2 (5 bases). The receptor was isolated from a woman under 30 with type 1 diabetes. Here the CDR3 DNA reads TGTGCCAGCAGCTTTGATGGGCGGGGCACAGATACGCAGTATTTT. Protein sequence: CASSFDGRGTDTQYF. Looking up the rest from reference TRBV28 and TRBJ2-3 gives the full variable domain: DVKVTQSSRYLVKRTGEKVFLECVQDMDHENMFWYRQDPGLGLRLIYFSYDVKMKEKGDIPEGYSVSREKKERFSLILESASTNQTSMYLCASSFDGRGTDTQYFGPGTRLTVL.